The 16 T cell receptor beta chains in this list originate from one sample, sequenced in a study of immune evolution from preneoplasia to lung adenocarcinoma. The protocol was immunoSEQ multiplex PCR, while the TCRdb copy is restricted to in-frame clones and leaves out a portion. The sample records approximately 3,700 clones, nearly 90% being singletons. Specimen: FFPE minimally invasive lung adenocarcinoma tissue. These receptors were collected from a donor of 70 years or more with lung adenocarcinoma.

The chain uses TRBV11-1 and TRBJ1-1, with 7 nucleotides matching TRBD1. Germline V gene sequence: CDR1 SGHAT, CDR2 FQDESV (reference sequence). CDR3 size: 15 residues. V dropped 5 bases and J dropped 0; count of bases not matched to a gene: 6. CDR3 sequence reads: CASSAQGQMNTEAFF. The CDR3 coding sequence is TGTGCCAGCAGCGCACAGGGACAGATGAACACTGAAGCTTTCTTT. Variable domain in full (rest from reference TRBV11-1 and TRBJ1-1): EAEVAQSPRYKITEKSQAVAFWCDPISGHATLYWYRQILGQGPELLVQFQDESVVDDSQLPKDRFSAERLKGVDSTLKIQPAELGDSAMYLCASSAQGQMNTEAFFGQGTRLTVV.

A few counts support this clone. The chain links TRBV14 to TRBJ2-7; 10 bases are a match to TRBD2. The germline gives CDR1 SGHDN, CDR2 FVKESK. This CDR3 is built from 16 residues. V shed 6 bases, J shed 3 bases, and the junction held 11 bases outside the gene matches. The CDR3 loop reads CASSPYTSGIGYEQYF. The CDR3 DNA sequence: TGTGCCAGCAGTCCTTACACTAGCGGGATTGGCTACGAGCAGTACTTC.

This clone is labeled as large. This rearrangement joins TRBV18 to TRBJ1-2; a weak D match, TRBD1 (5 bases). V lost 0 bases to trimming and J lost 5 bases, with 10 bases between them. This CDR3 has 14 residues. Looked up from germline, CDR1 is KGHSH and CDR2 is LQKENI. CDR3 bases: TGTGCCAGCTCACCACCCCGGGACCCTTATGGCTACACCTTC. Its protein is CASSPPRDPYGYTF. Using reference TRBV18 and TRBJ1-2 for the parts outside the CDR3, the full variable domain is NAGVMQNPRHLVRRRGQEARLRCSPMKGHSHVYWYRQLPEEGLKFMVYLQKENIIDESGMPKERFSAEFPKEGPSILRIQQVVRGDSAAYFCASSPPRDPYGYTFGSGTRLTVV.

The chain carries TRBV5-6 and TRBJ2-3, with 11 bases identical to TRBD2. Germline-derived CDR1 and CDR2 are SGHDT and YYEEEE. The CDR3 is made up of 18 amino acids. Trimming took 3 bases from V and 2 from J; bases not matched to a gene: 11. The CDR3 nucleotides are TGTGCCAGCAGCTCGCTAGGGACTAGCGGAGACTTCACAGATACGCAGTATTTT. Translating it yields CASSSLGTSGDFTDTQYF.

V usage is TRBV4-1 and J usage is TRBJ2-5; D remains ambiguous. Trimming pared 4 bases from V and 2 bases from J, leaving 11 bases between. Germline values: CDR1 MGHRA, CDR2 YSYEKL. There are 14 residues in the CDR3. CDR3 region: CASSRHVGQETQYF. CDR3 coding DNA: TGCGCCAGCAGCCGACACGTGGGACAAGAGACCCAGTACTTC.

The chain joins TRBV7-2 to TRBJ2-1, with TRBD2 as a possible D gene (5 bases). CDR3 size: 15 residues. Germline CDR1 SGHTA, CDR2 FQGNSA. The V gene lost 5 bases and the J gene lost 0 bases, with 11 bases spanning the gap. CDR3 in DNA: TGTGCCAGCAGCCAGGACTGGAGCTCCTACAATGAGCAGTTCTTC. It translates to CASSQDWSSYNEQFF.

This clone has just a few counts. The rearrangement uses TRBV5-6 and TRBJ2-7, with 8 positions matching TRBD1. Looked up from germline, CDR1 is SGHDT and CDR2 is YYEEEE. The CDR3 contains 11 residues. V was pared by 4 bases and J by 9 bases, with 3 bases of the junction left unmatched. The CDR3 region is CASSAGTGQYF. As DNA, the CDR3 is TGTGCCAGCAGCGCGGGGACAGGGCAGTACTTC.

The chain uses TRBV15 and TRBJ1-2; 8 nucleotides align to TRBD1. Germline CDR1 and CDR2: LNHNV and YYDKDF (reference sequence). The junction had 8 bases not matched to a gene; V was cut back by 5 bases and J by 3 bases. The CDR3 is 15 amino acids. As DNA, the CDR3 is TGTGCCACCAGCGCCCTATCGACAGGGGACTATGGCTACACCTTC. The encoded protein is CATSALSTGDYGYTF.

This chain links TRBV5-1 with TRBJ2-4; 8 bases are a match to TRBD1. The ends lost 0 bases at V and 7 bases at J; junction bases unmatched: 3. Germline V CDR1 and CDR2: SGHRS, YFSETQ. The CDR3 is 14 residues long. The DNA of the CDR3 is TGCGCCAGCAGCTTGGGCGACAGGGGCAACATTCAGTACTTC. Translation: CASSLGDRGNIQYF.

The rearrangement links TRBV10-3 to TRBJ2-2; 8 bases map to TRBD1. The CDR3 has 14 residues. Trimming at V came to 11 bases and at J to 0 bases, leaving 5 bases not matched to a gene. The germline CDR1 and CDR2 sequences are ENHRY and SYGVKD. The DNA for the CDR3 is TGTGCCGGCCGACAGGGGACGAACACCGGGGAGCTGTTTTTT. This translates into CAGRQGTNTGELFF.

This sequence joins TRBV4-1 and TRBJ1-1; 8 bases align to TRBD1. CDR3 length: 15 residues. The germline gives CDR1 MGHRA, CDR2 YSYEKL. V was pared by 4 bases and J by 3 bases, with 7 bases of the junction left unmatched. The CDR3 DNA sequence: TGCGCCAGCAGCCGAGACAGGGGTTCTTACACTGAAGCTTTCTTT. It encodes CASSRDRGSYTEAFF.

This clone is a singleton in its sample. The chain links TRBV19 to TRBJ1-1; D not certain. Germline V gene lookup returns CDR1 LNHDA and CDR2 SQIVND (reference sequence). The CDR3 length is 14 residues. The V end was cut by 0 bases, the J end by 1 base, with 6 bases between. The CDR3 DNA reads TGTGCCAGTAGTATAGATCTGGAGAACACTGAAGCTTTCTTT. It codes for CASSIDLENTEAFF. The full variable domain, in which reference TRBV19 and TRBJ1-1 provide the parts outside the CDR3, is DGGITQSPKYLFRKEGQNVTLSCEQNLNHDAMYWYRQDPGQGLRLIYYSQIVNDFQKGDIAEGYSVSREKKESFPLTVTSAQKNPTAFYLCASSIDLENTEAFFGQGTRLTVV.

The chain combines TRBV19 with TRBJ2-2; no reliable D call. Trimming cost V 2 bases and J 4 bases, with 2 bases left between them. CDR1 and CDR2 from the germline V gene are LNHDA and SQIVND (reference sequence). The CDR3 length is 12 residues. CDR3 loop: CASSISTGELFF. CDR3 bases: TGTGCCAGTAGTATAAGCACCGGGGAGCTGTTTTTT.

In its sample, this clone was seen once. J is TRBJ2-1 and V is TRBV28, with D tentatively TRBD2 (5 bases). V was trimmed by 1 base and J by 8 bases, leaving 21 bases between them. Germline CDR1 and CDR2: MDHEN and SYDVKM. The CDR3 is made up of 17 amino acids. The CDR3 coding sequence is TGTGCCAGCAGTTTATCAGGCGACGGGGATCACTCCGATGAGCAGTTCTTC. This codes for CASSLSGDGDHSDEQFF.

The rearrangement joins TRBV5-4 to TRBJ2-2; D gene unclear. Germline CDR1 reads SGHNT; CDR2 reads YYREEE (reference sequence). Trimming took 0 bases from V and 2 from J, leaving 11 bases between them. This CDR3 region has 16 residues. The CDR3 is CASSLAGPINTGELFF. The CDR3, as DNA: TGTGCCAGCAGCTTGGCCGGGCCAATAAACACCGGGGAGCTGTTTTTT.

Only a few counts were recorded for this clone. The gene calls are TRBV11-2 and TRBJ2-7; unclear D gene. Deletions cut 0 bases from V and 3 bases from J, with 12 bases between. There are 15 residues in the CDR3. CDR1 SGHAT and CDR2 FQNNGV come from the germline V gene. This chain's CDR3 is CASSLDGGGRYEQYF. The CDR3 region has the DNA TGTGCCAGCAGCTTAGATGGCGGCGGACGCTACGAGCAGTACTTC.